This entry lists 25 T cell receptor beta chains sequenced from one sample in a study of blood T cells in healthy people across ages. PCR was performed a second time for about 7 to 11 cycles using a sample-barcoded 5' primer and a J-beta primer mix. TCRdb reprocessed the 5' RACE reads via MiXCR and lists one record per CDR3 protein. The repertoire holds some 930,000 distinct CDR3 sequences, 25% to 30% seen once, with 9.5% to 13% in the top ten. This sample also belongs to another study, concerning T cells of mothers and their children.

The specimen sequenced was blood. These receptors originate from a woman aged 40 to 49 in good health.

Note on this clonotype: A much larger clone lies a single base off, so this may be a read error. The CDR3 DNA reads TGTGCTAGCAGCTTAGGCTCCGGAGGTTACCAAGAGACCCAGTTCTTC. Amino acids: CASSLGSGGYQETQFF. The rearrangement links TRBV7-7 to TRBJ2-5; D might be TRBD2 (5 bases). The J call is doubtful: the DNA matches TRBJ2-1 better. Germline CDR1 is SSHAT and CDR2 is FNYEAQ (reference sequence). This CDR3 comprises 16 residues.

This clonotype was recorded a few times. The CDR3: CASSFGAFYGYTF. CDR3 nucleotide sequence: TGTGCCAGCAGCTTTGGAGCGTTCTATGGCTACACCTTC. The J gene is TRBJ1-2, the V gene TRBV7-2; D unclear. Trimming took off 3 bases at V and 4 bases at J, with 9 bases between the two ends. This CDR3 comprises 13 residues. CDR1 is SGHTA, CDR2 FQGNSA, per germline.

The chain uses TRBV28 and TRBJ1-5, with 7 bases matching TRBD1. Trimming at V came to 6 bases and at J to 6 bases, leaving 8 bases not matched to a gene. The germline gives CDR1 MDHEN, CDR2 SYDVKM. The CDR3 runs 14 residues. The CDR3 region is CASSFDRAAQPQHF. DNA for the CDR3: TGTGCCAGCAGCTTTGACAGGGCTGCTCAGCCCCAGCATTTT.

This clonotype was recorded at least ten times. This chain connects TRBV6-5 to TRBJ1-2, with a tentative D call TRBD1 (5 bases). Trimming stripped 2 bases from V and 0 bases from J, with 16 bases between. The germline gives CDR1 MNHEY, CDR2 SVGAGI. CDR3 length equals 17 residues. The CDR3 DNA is TGTGCCAGCAGTTACGGGGGGGGAGGGGTACCTAACTATGGCTACACCTTC. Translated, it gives CASSYGGGGVPNYGYTF.

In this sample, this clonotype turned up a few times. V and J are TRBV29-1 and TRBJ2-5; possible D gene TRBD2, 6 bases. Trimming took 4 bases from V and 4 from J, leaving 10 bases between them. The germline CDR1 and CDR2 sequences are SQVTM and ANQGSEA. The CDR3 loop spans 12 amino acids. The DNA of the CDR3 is TGCAGCGTTGGATGGAGGGGAGAGACCCAGTACTTC. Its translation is CSVGWRGETQYF.

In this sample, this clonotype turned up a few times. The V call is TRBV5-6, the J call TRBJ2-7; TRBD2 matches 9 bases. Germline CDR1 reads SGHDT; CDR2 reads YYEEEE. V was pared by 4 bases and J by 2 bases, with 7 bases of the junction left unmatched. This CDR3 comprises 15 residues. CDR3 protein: CASSGIAGAPYEQYF. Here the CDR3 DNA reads TGTGCCAGCAGCGGGATAGCGGGGGCCCCCTACGAGCAGTACTTC.

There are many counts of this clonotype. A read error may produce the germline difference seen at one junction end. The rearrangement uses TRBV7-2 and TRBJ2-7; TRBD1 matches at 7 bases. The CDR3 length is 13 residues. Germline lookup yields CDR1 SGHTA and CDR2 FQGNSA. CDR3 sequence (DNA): TGTGCCAGCAGTTTAGGGACAGAATACGAGCAGTACTTC. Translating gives CASSLGTEYEQYF. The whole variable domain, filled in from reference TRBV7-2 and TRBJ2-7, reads GAGVSQSPSNKVTEKGKDVELRCDPISGHTALYWYRQSLGQGLEFLIYFQGNSAPDKSGLPSDRFSAERTGGSVSTLTIQRTQQEDSAVYLCASSLGTEYEQYFGPGTRLTVT.

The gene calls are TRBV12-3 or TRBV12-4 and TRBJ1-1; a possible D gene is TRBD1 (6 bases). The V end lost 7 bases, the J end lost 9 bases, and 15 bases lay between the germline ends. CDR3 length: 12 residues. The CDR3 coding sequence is TGTGCCAGCACCCTCAACGACAGGCAAGCTTTCTTT. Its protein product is CASTLNDRQAFF.

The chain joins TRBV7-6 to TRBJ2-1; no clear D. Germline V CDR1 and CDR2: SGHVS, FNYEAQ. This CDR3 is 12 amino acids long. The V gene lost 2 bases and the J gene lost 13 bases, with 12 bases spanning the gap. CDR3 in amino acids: CASSLLSGGQFF. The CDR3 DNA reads TGTGCCAGCAGCTTACTCTCAGGTGGTCAGTTCTTC.

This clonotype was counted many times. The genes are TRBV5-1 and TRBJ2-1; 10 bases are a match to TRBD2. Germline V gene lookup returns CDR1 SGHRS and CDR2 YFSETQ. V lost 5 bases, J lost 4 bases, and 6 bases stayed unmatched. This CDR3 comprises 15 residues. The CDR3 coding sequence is TGCGCCAGCAGAATTACTAGCGGGGTTTACAATGAGCAGTTCTTC. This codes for CASRITSGVYNEQFF. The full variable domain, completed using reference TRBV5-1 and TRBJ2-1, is KAGVTQTPRYLIKTRGQQVTLSCSPISGHRSVSWYQQTPGQGLQFLFEYFSETQRNKGNFPGRFSGRQFSNSRSEMNVSTLELGDSALYLCASRITSGVYNEQFFGPGTRLTVL.

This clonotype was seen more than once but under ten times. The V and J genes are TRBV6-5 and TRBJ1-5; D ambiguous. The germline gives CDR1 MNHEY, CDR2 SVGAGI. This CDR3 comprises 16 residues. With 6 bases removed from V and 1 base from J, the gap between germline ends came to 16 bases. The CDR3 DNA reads TGTGCCAGCAGCCCCCTCGGGGAGGGAAGCAATCAGCCCCAGCATTTT. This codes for CASSPLGEGSNQPQHF.

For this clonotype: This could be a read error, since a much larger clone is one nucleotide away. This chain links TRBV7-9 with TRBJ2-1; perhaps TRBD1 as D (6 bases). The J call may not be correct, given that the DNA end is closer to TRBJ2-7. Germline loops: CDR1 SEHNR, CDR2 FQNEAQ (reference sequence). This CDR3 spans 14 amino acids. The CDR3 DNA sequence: TGTGCCAGCAGCAACAGGGTCTCCTACAATGAGCAGTACTTC. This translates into CASSNRVSYNEQYF.

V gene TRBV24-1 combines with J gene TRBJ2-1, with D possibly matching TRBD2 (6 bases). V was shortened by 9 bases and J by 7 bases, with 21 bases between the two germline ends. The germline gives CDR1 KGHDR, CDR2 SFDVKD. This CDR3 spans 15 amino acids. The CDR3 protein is CATSPVGGPGNEQFF. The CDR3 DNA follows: TGTGCCACCTCGCCAGTGGGGGGTCCGGGGAATGAGCAGTTCTTC.

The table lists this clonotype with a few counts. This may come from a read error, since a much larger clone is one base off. The DNA for the CDR3 is TGTACCAGCAGCCCCCAGGGAGGAGGGCTGGCGACCCAGTACTTC. It specifies CTSSPQGGGLATQYF. The rearrangement uses TRBV7-3 and TRBJ2-5; D might be TRBD2 (6 bases). This CDR3 region has 15 residues. Per germline, CDR1 SGHTA and CDR2 FQGTGA.

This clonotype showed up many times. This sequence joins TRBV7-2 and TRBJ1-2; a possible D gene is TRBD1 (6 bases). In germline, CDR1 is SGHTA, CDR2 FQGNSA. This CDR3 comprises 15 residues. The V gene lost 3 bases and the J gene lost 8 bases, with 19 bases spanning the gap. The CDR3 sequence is CASSFSGTTQNGYTF. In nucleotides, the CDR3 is TGTGCCAGCAGCTTTAGCGGGACAACACAGAACGGCTACACCTTC.

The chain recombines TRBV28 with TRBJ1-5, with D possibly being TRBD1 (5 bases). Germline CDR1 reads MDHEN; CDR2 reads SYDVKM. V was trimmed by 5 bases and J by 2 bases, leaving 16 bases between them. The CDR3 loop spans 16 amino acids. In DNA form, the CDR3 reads TGTGCCAGCAGTGCTTCGCCGGGACGGCGCAATCAGCCCCAGCATTTT. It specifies CASSASPGRRNQPQHF.

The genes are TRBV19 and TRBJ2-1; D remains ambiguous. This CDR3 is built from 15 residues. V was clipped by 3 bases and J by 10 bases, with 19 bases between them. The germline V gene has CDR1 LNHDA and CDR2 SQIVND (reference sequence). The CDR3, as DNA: TGTGCCAGTAGTATCCTGCTAGGTTTGGCCGGAGAGCAGTTCTTC. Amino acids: CASSILLGLAGEQFF.

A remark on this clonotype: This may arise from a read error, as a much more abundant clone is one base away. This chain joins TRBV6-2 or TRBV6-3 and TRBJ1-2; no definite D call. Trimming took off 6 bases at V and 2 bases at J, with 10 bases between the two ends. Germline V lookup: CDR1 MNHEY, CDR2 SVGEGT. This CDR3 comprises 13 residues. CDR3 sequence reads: CASRRRGNYGYTF. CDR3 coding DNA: TGTGCCAGCAGAAGACGGGGAAACTATGGCTACACCTTC.

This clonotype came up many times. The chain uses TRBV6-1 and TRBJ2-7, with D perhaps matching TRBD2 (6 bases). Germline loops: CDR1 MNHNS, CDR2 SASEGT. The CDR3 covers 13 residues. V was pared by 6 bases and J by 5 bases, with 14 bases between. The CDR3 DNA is TGTGCCAGCAGGCCGGGACTTTCCGACGAGCAGTACTTC. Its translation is CASRPGLSDEQYF.

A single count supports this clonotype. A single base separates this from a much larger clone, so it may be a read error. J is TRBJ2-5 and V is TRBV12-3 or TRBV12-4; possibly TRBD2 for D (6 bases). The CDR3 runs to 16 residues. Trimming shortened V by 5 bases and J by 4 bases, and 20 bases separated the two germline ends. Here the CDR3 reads CASSPARWGGPETQYF. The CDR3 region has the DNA TGTGCCAGCAGTCCCGCACGGTGGGGAGGCCCAGAGACCCAGTACTTC.

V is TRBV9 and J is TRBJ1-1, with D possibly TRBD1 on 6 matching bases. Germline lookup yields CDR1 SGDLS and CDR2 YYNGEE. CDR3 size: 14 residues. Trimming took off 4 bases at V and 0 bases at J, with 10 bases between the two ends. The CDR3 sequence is CASSPEGVNTEAFF. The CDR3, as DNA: TGTGCCAGCAGCCCCGAGGGGGTGAACACTGAAGCTTTCTTT.

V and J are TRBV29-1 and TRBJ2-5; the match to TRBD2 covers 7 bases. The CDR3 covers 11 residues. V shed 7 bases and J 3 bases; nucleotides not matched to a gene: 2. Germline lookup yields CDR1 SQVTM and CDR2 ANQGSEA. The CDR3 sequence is CSAGGEETQYF. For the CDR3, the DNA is TGCAGCGCTGGGGGGGAAGAGACCCAGTACTTC.

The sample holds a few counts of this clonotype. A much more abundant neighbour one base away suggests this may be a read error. The DNA for the CDR3 is TGTGCCAGCAGCAAAGACAACCAAGAGACCCTGTACTTC. Protein: CASSKDNQETLYF. This chain links TRBV9 with TRBJ2-5; D is unclear. CDR1 is SGDLS and CDR2 is YYNGEE in the germline V gene. The length of the CDR3 is 13 residues.

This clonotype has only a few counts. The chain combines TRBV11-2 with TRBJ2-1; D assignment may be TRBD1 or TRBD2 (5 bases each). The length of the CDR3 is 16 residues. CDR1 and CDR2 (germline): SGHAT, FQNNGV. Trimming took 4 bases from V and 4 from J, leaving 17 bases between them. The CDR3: CASSSPGPRSYNEQFF. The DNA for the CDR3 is TGTGCCAGCAGCTCACCGGGACCAAGAAGTTACAATGAGCAGTTCTTC.

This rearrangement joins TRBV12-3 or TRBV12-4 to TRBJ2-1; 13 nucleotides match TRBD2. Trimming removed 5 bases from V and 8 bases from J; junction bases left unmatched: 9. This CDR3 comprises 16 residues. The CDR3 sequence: CASSLFPGTSGDEQFF. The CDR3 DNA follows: TGTGCCAGCAGTCTATTTCCCGGGACTAGCGGGGATGAGCAGTTCTTC.